This T cell receptor (beta chain) was profiled in a study of technical replicates of blood from a few donors. The repertoire was sequenced with immunoSEQ multiplex PCR; TCRdb's copy has only in-frame clones and lacks some. Of 35,000 to 50,000 clones in the sample, about 96% are singletons; the top ten hold about 0.4%. This clone occurred once. Trimming took 4 bases from V and 4 from J; bases not matched to a gene: 6. Germline lookup yields CDR1 SGDLS and CDR2 YYNGEE. This CDR3 is built from 15 residues. The rearrangement uses TRBV9 and TRBJ2-3; 10 positions agree with TRBD1. The sequencing sample was made of T cells isolated from PBMCs. The sequence was collected from a human donor in good health. As DNA, the CDR3 is TGTGCCAGCAGCAAGACAGGGGGCAATTCAGATACGCAGTATTTT. Translating it yields CASSKTGGNSDTQYF.